This T cell receptor (beta chain) was obtained from a study of T cell changes during pregnancy in multiple sclerosis. Generated by immunoSEQ multiplex PCR, the TCRdb table keeps only in-frame clones and is missing some. In the table there are 84,000 or so clones, 94% of which are singletons. The germline V gene encodes CDR1 SGHVS and CDR2 FQNEAQ. The CDR3 contains 15 residues. The germline V and J ends were trimmed by 0 bases and 4 bases, with 12 bases remaining between them. The sequence was obtained from a female donor with multiple sclerosis, enrolled in a pregnancy study. The sequencing here drew on peripheral blood, taken in the third trimester of pregnancy. The chain uses TRBV7-8 and TRBJ1-2; D is undetermined. The DNA of the CDR3 is TGTGCCAGCAGCTTAGCGCGGTGGGTTGGCTATGGCTACACCTTC. Amino acid sequence: CASSLARWVGYGYTF.